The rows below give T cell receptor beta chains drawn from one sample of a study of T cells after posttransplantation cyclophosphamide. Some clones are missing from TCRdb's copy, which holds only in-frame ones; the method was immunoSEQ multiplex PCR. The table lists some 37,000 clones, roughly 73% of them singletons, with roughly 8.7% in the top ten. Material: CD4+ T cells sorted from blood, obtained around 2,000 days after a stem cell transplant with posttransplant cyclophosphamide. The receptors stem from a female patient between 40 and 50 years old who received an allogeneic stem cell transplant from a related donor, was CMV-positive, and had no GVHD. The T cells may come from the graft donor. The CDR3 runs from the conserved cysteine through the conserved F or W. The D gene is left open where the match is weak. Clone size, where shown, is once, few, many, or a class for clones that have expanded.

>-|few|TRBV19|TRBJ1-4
CASSIIPGTNEKLFF
TGTGCCAGTAGTATAATTCCGGGAACTAATGAAAAACTGTTTTTT
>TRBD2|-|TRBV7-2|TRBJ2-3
CASSFASGGITDTQYF
TGTGCCAGCAGCTTCGCTAGCGGGGGGATAACAGATACGCAGTATTTT
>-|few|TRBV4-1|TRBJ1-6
CASSPRLGNSPLHF
TGCGCCAGCAGCCCCAGGTTGGGTAATTCACCCCTCCACTTT
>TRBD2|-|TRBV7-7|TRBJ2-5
CASSLGLNGGQETQYF
TGTGCCAGCAGCTTAGGCCTCAACGGGGGGCAAGAGACCCAGTACTTC
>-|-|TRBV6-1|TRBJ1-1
CASSEARGYPEAFF
TGTGCCAGCAGTGAAGCGCGGGGGTACCCTGAAGCTTTCTTT
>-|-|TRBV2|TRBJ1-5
CASSEAGGIRHQPQHF
TGTGCCAGCAGTGAAGCGGGAGGGATTCGCCATCAGCCCCAGCATTTT
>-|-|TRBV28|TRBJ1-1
CASSSNVKRNF
TGTGCCAGCAGTTCAAACGTAAAGCGTAACTTT
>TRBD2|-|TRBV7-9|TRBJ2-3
CASSLVVSGGTDTQYF
TGTGCCAGCAGCTTAGTAGTTAGCGGGGGCACAGATACGCAGTATTTT
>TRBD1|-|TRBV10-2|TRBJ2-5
CASSVNRGEETQYF
TGCGCCAGCAGTGTAAACAGGGGGGAAGAGACCCAGTACTTC
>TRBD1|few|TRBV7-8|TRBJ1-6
CASSLKDRGFNSPLHF
TGTGCCAGCAGCTTAAAGGACAGGGGTTTCAATTCACCCCTCCACTTT
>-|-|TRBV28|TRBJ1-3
CASKQGAGNTIYF
TGTGCCAGCAAACAGGGAGCTGGAAACACCATATATTTT
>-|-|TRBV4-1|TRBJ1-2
CASSQERGYGYTF
TGCGCCAGCAGCCAAGAAAGGGGTTATGGCTACACCTTC
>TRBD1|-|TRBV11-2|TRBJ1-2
CASSPPGQGAFGYGYTF
TGTGCCAGCAGCCCACCGGGACAGGGGGCATTTGGGTATGGCTACACCTTC
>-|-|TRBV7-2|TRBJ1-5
CASSLEQCCRGNQPQHF
TGTGCCAGCAGCTTAGAACAGTGTTGTAGAGGCAATCAGCCCCAGCATTTT
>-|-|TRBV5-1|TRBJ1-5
CASSLGVGEGNQPQHF
TGCGCCAGCAGCTTGGGCGTTGGGGAGGGCAATCAGCCCCAGCATTTT
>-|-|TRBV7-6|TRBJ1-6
CASSSQTSGNSPLHF
TGTGCCAGCAGCTCCCAGACGTCGGGTAATTCACCCCTCCACTTT
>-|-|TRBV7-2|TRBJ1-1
CASSLSGRGNTEAFF
TGTGCCAGCAGCTTAAGCGGGAGGGGTAACACTGAAGCTTTCTTT
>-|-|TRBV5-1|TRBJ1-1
CASSFKGPSGTEAFF
TGCGCCAGCAGCTTTAAGGGGCCGAGTGGCACTGAAGCTTTCTTT
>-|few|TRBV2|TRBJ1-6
CASSRDTSNNSPLHF
TGTGCCAGCAGCAGAGACACCTCGAATAATTCACCCCTCCACTTT
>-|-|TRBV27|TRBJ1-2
CASSLSTGWGYGYTF
TGTGCCAGCAGTTTATCGACAGGCTGGGGATATGGCTACACCTTC
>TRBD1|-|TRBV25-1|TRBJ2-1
CASRDQDRGRLNEQFF
TGTGCCAGCAGGGACCAGGACAGGGGGCGACTGAATGAGCAGTTCTTC
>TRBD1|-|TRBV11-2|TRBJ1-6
CASSPAGTANSPLHF
TGTGCCAGCAGCCCAGCAGGGACAGCCAATTCACCCCTCCACTTT
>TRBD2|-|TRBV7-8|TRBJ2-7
CASSTSGGTYEQYF
TGTGCCAGCTCCACTAGCGGGGGGACCTACGAGCAGTACTTC
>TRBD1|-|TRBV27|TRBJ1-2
CASSLNGQEDYGYTF
TGTGCCAGCAGTTTAAACGGACAGGAGGACTATGGCTACACCTTC
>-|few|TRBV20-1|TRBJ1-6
CSAESDSPLHF
TGCAGTGCAGAGTCTGATTCACCCCTCCACTTT
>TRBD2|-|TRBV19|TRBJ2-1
CASSTWTSGGAPYNEQFF
TGTGCCAGTAGTACCTGGACTAGCGGGGGAGCCCCCTACAATGAGCAGTTCTTC
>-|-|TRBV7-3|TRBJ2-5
CASSFGGSEETQYF
TGTGCCAGCAGCTTCGGGGGTTCCGAAGAGACCCAGTACTTC
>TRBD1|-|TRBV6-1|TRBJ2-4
CASSAGDRVSKNIQYF
TGTGCCAGCAGTGCAGGGGACAGGGTTTCCAAAAACATTCAGTACTTC
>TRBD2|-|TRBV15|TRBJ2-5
CATSSATSGGETQYF
TGTGCCACCAGCAGCGCTACTAGCGGAGGAGAGACCCAGTACTTC
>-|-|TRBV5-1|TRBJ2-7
CASSPSSRSYEQYF
TGCGCCAGCAGCCCGAGCTCGAGGTCGTACGAGCAGTACTTC
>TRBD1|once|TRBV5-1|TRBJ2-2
CASSQGDGNTGELFF
TGCGCCAGCAGCCAGGGGGACGGAAACACCGGGGAGCTGTTTTTT
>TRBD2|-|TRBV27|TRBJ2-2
CASRRAGGRFTGELFF
TGTGCCAGCAGGCGAGCGGGGGGGCGGTTCACCGGGGAGCTGTTTTTT
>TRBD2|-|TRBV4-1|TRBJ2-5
CASSRAGGRGGVETQYF
TGCGCCAGCAGCCGGGCGGGAGGGCGGGGGGGTGTGGAGACCCAGTACTTC
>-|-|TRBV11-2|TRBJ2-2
CASSLTDTGELFF
TGTGCCAGCAGCTTAACGGACACCGGGGAGCTGTTTTTT
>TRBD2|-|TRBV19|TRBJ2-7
CASSPGLAGGEQYF
TGTGCCAGTAGTCCGGGACTAGCGGGGGGGGAGCAGTACTTC
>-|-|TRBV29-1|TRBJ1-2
CSVREGYGYTF
TGCAGCGTACGGGAAGGTTATGGCTACACCTTC
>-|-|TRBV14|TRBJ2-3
CASSQSTTSLGTDTQYF
TGTGCCAGCAGCCAGTCCACAACTAGCTTGGGCACAGATACGCAGTATTTT
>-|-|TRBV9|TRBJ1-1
CASSVGQGMNTEAFF
TGTGCCAGCAGCGTAGGCCAGGGGATGAACACTGAAGCTTTCTTT
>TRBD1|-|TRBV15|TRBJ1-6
CATSRRTGNNSPLHF
TGTGCCACCAGCAGGCGGACAGGGAATAATTCACCCCTCCACTTT
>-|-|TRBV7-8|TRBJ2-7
CASSLDSGSTYEQYF
TGTGCCAGCAGCTTAGATTCGGGGTCGACCTACGAGCAGTACTTC
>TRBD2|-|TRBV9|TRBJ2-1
CASSVDGTSGVYNEQFF
TGTGCCAGCAGCGTAGATGGTACTAGCGGGGTGTACAATGAGCAGTTCTTC
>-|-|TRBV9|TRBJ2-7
CASSLGGEQYF
TGTGCCAGCAGCTTAGGAGGCGAGCAGTACTTC
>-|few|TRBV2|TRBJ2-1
CASTRGGPNNEQFF
TGTGCCAGCACCCGCGGGGGCCCCAACAATGAGCAGTTCTTC
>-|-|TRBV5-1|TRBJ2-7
CASRRFRGDYEQYF
TGCGCCAGCCGACGGTTCAGGGGGGACTACGAGCAGTACTTC
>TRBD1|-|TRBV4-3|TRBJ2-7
CASSQEQGAYEQYF
TGCGCCAGCAGCCAAGAACAGGGGGCCTACGAGCAGTACTTC
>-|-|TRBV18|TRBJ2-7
CASSPTGSYEQYF
TGTGCCAGCTCACCTACAGGGTCCTACGAGCAGTACTTC
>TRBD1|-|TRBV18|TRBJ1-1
CASSPLTILPRRDRENTEAFF
TGTGCCAGCTCACCACTTACGATATTACCCCGGAGGGACAGAGAAAACACTGAAGCTTTCTTT
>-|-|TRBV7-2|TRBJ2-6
CASSSQGTGANVLTF
TGTGCCAGCAGCTCCCAGGGTACTGGGGCCAACGTCCTGACTTTC
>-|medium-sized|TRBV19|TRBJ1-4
CASRGTAATNEKLFF
TGTGCCAGTCGGGGAACAGCTGCAACTAATGAAAAACTGTTTTTT
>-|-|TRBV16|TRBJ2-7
CASSPGGRGKAYEQYF
TGTGCCAGCAGCCCCGGGGGCAGGGGGAAAGCCTACGAGCAGTACTTC
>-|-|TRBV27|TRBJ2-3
CAICRQFSTSTDTQYF
TGTGCCATCTGTCGACAGTTCTCCACGTCCACAGATACGCAGTATTTT
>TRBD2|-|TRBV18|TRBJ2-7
CASSGTSGGPNEQYF
TGTGCCAGCTCGGGGACTAGCGGGGGGCCTAACGAGCAGTACTTC
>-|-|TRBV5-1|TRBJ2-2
CASRDNGNTGELFF
TGCGCCAGCCGGGACAACGGGAACACCGGGGAGCTGTTTTTT
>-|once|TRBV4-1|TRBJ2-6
CASSQLGGGANVLTF
TGCGCCAGCAGCCAGCTGGGCGGGGGGGCCAACGTCCTGACTTTC
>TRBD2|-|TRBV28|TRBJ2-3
CASSPTSGTDTQYF
TGTGCCAGCAGTCCTACTAGCGGCACAGATACGCAGTATTTT